The rows below give T cell receptor beta chains drawn from one sample of a study of blood T cell repertoires in COVID-19. Produced via immunoSEQ multiplex PCR; TCRdb's table is partial and in-frame only. The repertoire has 120,000 or so clones, around 76% of them found once; the top ten carry 2% to 2.5%. The sequenced sample consisted of peripheral blood. These TCRs come from a man aged 70-80 years with acute or convalescent COVID-19. Each CDR3 is given with its conserved first and last residue. A D gene is named only where the DNA matches it firmly. The size entry is marked missing in some rows and otherwise reads once, few, many or a size class.

>TRBD1|TRBJ1-5|TRBV30|NA
TGTGCCTGGAACCGGGACAGGGATCAGCCCCAGCATTTT
CAWNRDRDQPQHF
>NA|TRBJ2-1|TRBV6-5|once
TGTGCCAGCAGTCGACAGTCCCATGAGCAGTTCTTC
CASSRQSHEQFF
>NA|TRBJ2-3|TRBV29-1|NA
TGCAGCGCCGCGACAGGTATCGGAGATACGCAGTATTTT
CSAATGIGDTQYF
>NA|TRBJ1-5|TRBV19|NA
TGTGCCAGTAGTATAAAGGGGAATCAGCCCCAGCATTTT
CASSIKGNQPQHF
>TRBD1|TRBJ1-1|TRBV5-1|NA
TGCGCCAGCAGCCTTCCCGGGACAGGGAACACTGAAGCTTTCTTT
CASSLPGTGNTEAFF
>TRBD2|TRBJ2-3|TRBV4-2|NA
TGTGCCAGCGAAGGACTAGCGGGGGGCACAGATACGCAGTATTTT
CASEGLAGGTDTQYF
>TRBD1|TRBJ2-2|TRBV19|once
TGTGCCAGTAGTATTATCTCGGGACAGGGGACCGGGGAGCTGTTTTTT
CASSIISGQGTGELFF
>NA|TRBJ1-6|TRBV4-1|NA
TGCGCCAGCAGCCAAGAGCGGCCTCCCAGCGGTTCACCCCTCCACTTT
CASSQERPPSGSPLHF
>TRBD1|TRBJ1-2|TRBV14|NA
TGTGCCAGCAGCCAACGTCCCGGGACAGGGCCGTCAAGCTATGGCTACACCTTC
CASSQRPGTGPSSYGYTF
>TRBD1|TRBJ2-7|TRBV6-5|NA
TGTGCCAGCAGAACCGCAGGGGGCGCGGGGGAGCAGTACTTC
CASRTAGGAGEQYF
>NA|TRBJ1-5|TRBV6-1|NA
TGTGCCAGCAGTGAAGGCGGGGGGGCCCAGCATTTT
CASSEGGGAQHF
>NA|TRBJ1-1|TRBV18|few
TGTGCCAGCTCACCACGTTTGGGAGAGAACACTGAAGCTTTCTTT
CASSPRLGENTEAFF
>TRBD1|TRBJ1-2|TRBV12-3/TRBV12-4|NA
TGTGCCAGCAACGGACAGGGTTATGGCTACACCTTC
CASNGQGYGYTF
>TRBD1|TRBJ2-5|TRBV5-8|few
TGTGCCAGCAGCCTGTTCCGGGACAGGGGGCGAGGCGAGACCCAGTACTTC
CASSLFRDRGRGETQYF
>NA|TRBJ1-2|TRBV5-8|once
TGTGCCAGCAGCCTAACAACAGAGTATGGCTACACCTTC
CASSLTTEYGYTF
>NA|TRBJ2-2|TRBV9|NA
TGTGCCCGCAGCCTTTGGGGGGGGCCGAACACCGGGGAGCTGTTTTTT
CARSLWGGPNTGELFF
>NA|TRBJ1-4|TRBV11-3|NA
TGTGCCAGCAGCTTTAGTCGGGGAAAACTGTTTTTT
CASSFSRGKLFF
>NA|TRBJ1-4|TRBV7-2|NA
TGTGCCAGCAGCCCGGGGGGGTTTGTCGCTAATGAAAAACTGTTTTTT
CASSPGGFVANEKLFF
>NA|TRBJ2-7|TRBV7-2|NA
TGTGCCAGCAGCTTATACTACGAGCAGTACTTC
CASSLYYEQYF
>TRBD1|TRBJ1-4|TRBV5-1|few
TGCGCCAGCAGCTTGCAGGGGGCGGGGGCTAATGAAAAACTGTTTTTT
CASSLQGAGANEKLFF